Presented here are 19 T cell receptor beta chains from one specimen sequenced in a study of blood T cell repertoires in COVID-19. Assay: immunoSEQ multiplex PCR; the TCRdb copy retains only in-frame clones and omits some. Of over 150,000 clones in the sample, about 86% were seen once. Sequenced material: PBMCs or T cells enriched from blood (not recorded which). The receptors stem from a man aged 50 or older who had recovered from COVID-19.

The V and J genes are TRBV27 and TRBJ1-3; a weak D match, TRBD1 (5 bases). Deletions cut 6 bases from V and 2 bases from J, with 14 bases between. The germline gives CDR1 MNHEY, CDR2 SMNVEV (reference sequence). The CDR3 length is 15 residues. CDR3 amino acids: CASSPRRDAGNTIYF. In nucleotides, the CDR3 is TGTGCCAGCAGCCCCAGGAGGGACGCTGGAAACACCATATATTTT.

As regards this clone: A read error may explain this, as a much larger clone is one base away. The sample holds other DNA sequences that translate to the same CDR3. V and J are TRBV5-1 and TRBJ2-1; 9 positions match TRBD2. V lost 3 bases and J lost 4; bases outside the gene matches: 2. The CDR3 runs to 14 residues. The germline CDR1 and CDR2 sequences are SGHRS and YFSETQ. The CDR3 spells CASSSAGGYNEQFF. The CDR3, as DNA: TGCGCCAGCAGCTCAGCGGGGGGTTACAATGAGCAGTTCTTC.

A few counts support this clone. The chain uses TRBV5-4 and TRBJ2-7; TRBD2 matches at 7 bases. This CDR3 region has 15 residues. The germline V gene encodes CDR1 SGHNT and CDR2 YYREEE (reference sequence). Losses at the gene ends were 1 base for V and 2 bases for J; bases not matched to a gene: 6. DNA of the CDR3: TGTGCCAGCAGCTTGCTTGGCGGGGGAACCTACGAGCAGTACTTC. This sequence encodes CASSLLGGGTYEQYF.

V is TRBV11-3 and J is TRBJ2-7, with no clear D. CDR3 length: 14 residues. In germline, CDR1 is SGHNT, CDR2 YENEEA. Between the trimmed V and J ends, which lost 5 bases and 3 bases, there was a span of 14 bases. In nucleotides, the CDR3 is TGTGCCAGCAGCGGGCAGACCGGCCTCTACGAGCAGTACTTC. This gives the protein CASSGQTGLYEQYF.

V usage is TRBV19 and J usage is TRBJ2-1; no reliable D call. V lost 10 bases and J 4 bases, leaving 14 bases between the germline ends. The V gene's germline CDR1 is LNHDA and CDR2 SQIVND (reference sequence). The CDR3 contains 13 residues. CDR3 residues: CATRLAAYNEQFF. CDR3 in DNA: TGTGCCACCCGACTTGCGGCTTACAATGAGCAGTTCTTC.

J is TRBJ1-6 and V is TRBV6-5; 7 bases align to TRBD1. This CDR3 comprises 15 residues. J was trimmed by 2 bases and V by 5 bases; bases with no gene match: 3. CDR1 and CDR2 (germline): MNHEY, SVGAGI. CDR3 nucleotides: TGTGCCAGCAGTATCGGACAGGCCTATAATTCACCCCTCCACTTT. As protein: CASSIGQAYNSPLHF.

This clone has a single count. The gene calls are TRBV19 and TRBJ1-1; 9 nucleotides match TRBD1. The CDR3 runs to 14 residues. V was pared by 7 bases and J by 5 bases, with 8 bases of the junction left unmatched. Germline CDR1 is LNHDA and CDR2 is SQIVND (reference sequence). The CDR3 region has the DNA TGTGCCAGTACCACAGGGACAGGGAGGACTGAAGCTTTCTTT. Its protein is CASTTGTGRTEAFF.

This clone appeared once. This CDR3 reads CASSVGGGADEKLFF. The DNA of the CDR3 is TGTGCCAGCAGCGTAGGAGGGGGCGCAGATGAAAAACTGTTTTTT. This sequence joins TRBV9 and TRBJ1-4; 7 positions agree with TRBD1. Germline V gives CDR1 SGDLS, CDR2 YYNGEE. This CDR3 has 15 residues. V shed 0 bases, J shed 6 bases, and the junction held 5 bases outside the gene matches.

This chain links TRBV7-3 with TRBJ1-1, with 8 bases that match TRBD1. There are 16 residues in the CDR3. Germline values: CDR1 SGHTA, CDR2 FQGTGA. Germline trimming cut 6 bases from V and 4 bases from J; bases unmatched to any gene: 13. The CDR3 loop is CASSLESQGAGTEAFF. The CDR3 DNA reads TGTGCCAGCAGTCTAGAGTCCCAGGGGGCTGGCACTGAAGCTTTCTTT.

The rearrangement links TRBV5-8 to TRBJ1-2; 9 positions match TRBD1. Germline V gene data show CDR1 as SGHTS and CDR2 as YDEGEE. The CDR3 is made up of 17 amino acids. J lost 1 base, V lost 4 bases, and 11 bases had no gene match. The CDR3 region has the DNA TGTGCCAGCAGCCCCTGGGGTGGACAGGGGTATAACTATGGCTACACCTTC. It yields the protein CASSPWGGQGYNYGYTF. Variable domain in full (rest from reference TRBV5-8 and TRBJ1-2): EAGVTQSPTHLIKTRGQQATLRCSPISGHTSVYWYQQALGLGLQFLLWYDEGEERNRGNFPPRFSGRQFPNYSSELNVNALELEDSALYLCASSPWGGQGYNYGYTFGSGTRLTVV.

The chain combines TRBV19 with TRBJ1-5; D might be TRBD1 (6 bases). Between the trimmed V and J ends, which lost 5 bases and 4 bases, there was a span of 12 bases. Per germline, CDR1 LNHDA and CDR2 SQIVND (reference sequence). The CDR3 has 14 amino acids. The CDR3 loop is CASSLRDTNQPQHF. In nucleotides, the CDR3 is TGTGCCAGTAGTCTCCGGGACACAAATCAGCCCCAGCATTTT.

The rearrangement joins TRBV9 to TRBJ1-2; TRBD1 agrees at 9 bases. This CDR3 spans 15 amino acids. The V gene's germline CDR1 is SGDLS and CDR2 YYNGEE. J lost 7 bases, V lost 3 bases, and 10 bases had no gene match. Here the CDR3 DNA reads TGTGCCAGCAGCGCGTTCACCGGGACAGGGTCTGGCTACACCTTC. It translates to CASSAFTGTGSGYTF. Complete variable domain (other parts from reference TRBV9 and TRBJ1-2): DSGVTQTPKHLITATGQRVTLRCSPRSGDLSVYWYQQSLDQGLQFLIQYYNGEERAKGNILERFSAQQFPDLHSELNLSSLELGDSALYFCASSAFTGTGSGYTFGSGTRLTVV.

V gene TRBV18 combines with J gene TRBJ1-2; a possible D gene is TRBD1 (6 bases). Trimming shortened V by 3 bases and J by 6 bases, and 17 bases separated the two germline ends. CDR1 KGHSH and CDR2 LQKENI come from the germline V gene. CDR3 size: 15 residues. The CDR3 DNA reads TGTGCCAGCTCACCCGCGTCTACCGGGGGGCATGGCTACACCTTC. This gives the protein CASSPASTGGHGYTF.

The sample holds a few counts of this clone. The chain couples TRBV6-6 to TRBJ1-3, with 12 positions matching TRBD1. The V and J ends lost 6 bases and 4 bases, in that order; junction bases with no gene match: 7. This CDR3 is built from 16 residues. The germline gives CDR1 MNHNY, CDR2 SVGAGI (reference sequence). This CDR3 is CASRGGQGANGNTIYF. As DNA, the CDR3 is TGTGCCAGCAGGGGGGGACAGGGGGCGAACGGAAACACCATATATTTT.

The sample holds one count of this clone. The chain employs TRBV19 and TRBJ2-1; 10 positions match TRBD1. Losses at the gene ends were 5 bases for V and 8 bases for J; bases not matched to a gene: 6. Germline loops: CDR1 LNHDA, CDR2 SQIVND (reference sequence). The CDR3 runs 14 residues. In nucleotides, the CDR3 is TGTGCCAGTAGTCGCGACAGGGGGCTATATGAGCAGTTCTTC. Its translation: CASSRDRGLYEQFF. The full variable domain, in which reference TRBV19 and TRBJ2-1 provide the parts outside the CDR3, is DGGITQSPKYLFRKEGQNVTLSCEQNLNHDAMYWYRQDPGQGLRLIYYSQIVNDFQKGDIAEGYSVSREKKESFPLTVTSAQKNPTAFYLCASSRDRGLYEQFFGPGTRLTVL.

The chain carries TRBV6-2 or TRBV6-3 and TRBJ2-2, with 8 bases fitting TRBD1. The CDR3 is made up of 16 amino acids. The V and J ends lost 0 bases and 3 bases, in that order; junction bases with no gene match: 3. Per the germline V gene, CDR1 is MNHEY and CDR2 is SVGEGT. CDR3 in DNA: TGTGCCAGCAGTTACTCTAGGACAGGGTACACCGGGGAGCTGTTTTTT. This gives the protein CASSYSRTGYTGELFF.

The V call is TRBV4-2, the J call TRBJ1-6; TRBD1 matches 8 bases. The CDR3 length is 15 residues. Germline lookup yields CDR1 LGHNA and CDR2 YNFKEQ. V lost 0 bases and J lost 9; bases outside the gene matches: 4. CDR3 in amino acids: CASSQEDRGPSPLHF. DNA for the CDR3: TGTGCCAGCAGCCAAGAAGACAGGGGTCCTTCACCCCTCCACTTT.

The chain joins TRBV27 to TRBJ1-6; 7 bases align to TRBD1. From germline, CDR1 is MNHEY and CDR2 SMNVEV (reference sequence). There are 17 residues in the CDR3. The V gene end was trimmed by 10 bases and the J gene end by 0 bases; junction bases not matched to a gene: 12. The CDR3 DNA reads TGTGCCAATCACTGGGACAGATCATACTCCTATAATTCACCCCTCCACTTT. As protein: CANHWDRSYSYNSPLHF.

This clone was found once. The chain couples TRBV6-1 to TRBJ1-6; 8 bases map to TRBD1. Germline trimming cut 1 base from V and 10 bases from J; bases unmatched to any gene: 6. The CDR3 consists of 15 residues. The germline V gene encodes CDR1 MNHNS and CDR2 SASEGT. In nucleotides, the CDR3 is TGTGCCAGCAGTGAAGGGGCAGGGGGCCGCTCACCCCTCCACTTT. It yields the protein CASSEGAGGRSPLHF.